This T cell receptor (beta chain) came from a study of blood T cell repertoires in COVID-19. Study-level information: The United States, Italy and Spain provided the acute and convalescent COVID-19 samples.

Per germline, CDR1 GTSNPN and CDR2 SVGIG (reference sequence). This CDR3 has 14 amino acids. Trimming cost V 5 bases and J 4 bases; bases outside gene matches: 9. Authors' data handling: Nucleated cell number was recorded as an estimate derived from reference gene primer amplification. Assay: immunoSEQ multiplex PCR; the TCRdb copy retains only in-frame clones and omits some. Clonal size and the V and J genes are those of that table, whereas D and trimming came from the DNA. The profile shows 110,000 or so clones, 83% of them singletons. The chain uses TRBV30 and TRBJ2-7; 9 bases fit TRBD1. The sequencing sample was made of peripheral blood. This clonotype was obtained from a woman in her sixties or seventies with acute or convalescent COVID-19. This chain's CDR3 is CAWGPGQGPYEQYF. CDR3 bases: TGTGCCTGGGGACCGGGACAGGGACCTTACGAGCAGTACTTC. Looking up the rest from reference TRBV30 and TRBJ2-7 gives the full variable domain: SQTIHQWPATLVQPVGSPLSLECTVEGTSNPNLYWYRQAAGRGLQLLFYSVGIGQISSEVPQNLSASRPQDRQFILSSKKLLLSDSGFYLCAWGPGQGPYEQYFGPGTRLTVT.